The next 22 T cell receptor beta chains were all read from a single sample in a study of regulatory T cells in long-lasting Graves disease. Arm-PCR of CDR3 regions with iRepertoire HTBI primers generated TCR beta libraries. TCRdb recomputed calls from the multiplex PCR reads with MiXCR, one row per CDR3 protein. The sample includes roughly 400,000 distinct CDR3 sequences, around 17% of them seen just once. Documented time point: newly diagnosed GD, antithyroid drugs for less than 3 months. There was RNA extracted from PBMCs, and the TCR library was made from it. These same data were also listed under a study on T cells in Graves' hyperthyroidism and ophthalmopathy.

This material consisted of peripheral blood mononuclear cells (PBMCs), taken at new diagnosis, from a patient treated with antithyroid drugs. These receptors all stem from a woman younger than 30 with Graves disease.

A note on this clonotype: Mismatch with germline at one junction end may stem from a read error. This chain joins TRBV9 and TRBJ2-2, with no clear D. In germline, CDR1 is SGDLS, CDR2 YYNGEE. This CDR3 is built from 15 residues. CDR3 in amino acids: CASSAKVGNSGELFF. The CDR3 nucleotides are TGTGCCAGCAGCGCCAAAGTGGGGAACTCCGGGGAGCTGTTTTTT.

In the case of this clonotype: A junction boundary mismatches the germline segment, possibly from a read error. V gene TRBV12-3 or TRBV12-4 combines with J gene TRBJ2-2; 11 nucleotides align to TRBD2. This CDR3 is built from 16 residues. CDR3 in amino acids: CASSRIAGGITGELSF. CDR3 DNA: TGTGCCAGCAGCCGAATAGCGGGAGGGATCACCGGGGAGCTGTCTTTT.

At least ten counts were recorded for this clonotype. The chain is built from TRBV12-3 or TRBV12-4 and TRBJ2-3; TRBD2 is a possible D gene (6 bases). CDR3 length: 15 amino acids. V dropped 4 bases and J dropped 4 bases, with 15 bases sitting between them. Written as DNA, the CDR3 is TGTGCCAGCAGTTCCCCAGGAGGGAGCGCAGATACGCAGTATTTT. It yields the protein CASSSPGGSADTQYF.

This clonotype was counted a few times. The J gene is TRBJ2-2, the V gene TRBV24-1, with 7 bases aligning to TRBD2. J gave up 3 bases and V 0 bases, and 3 bases lay outside the gene matches. This CDR3 region has 16 residues. CDR1 and CDR2 (germline): KGHDR, SFDVKD. CDR3 sequence: CATSDLSGRDTGELFF. The CDR3 DNA sequence: TGTGCCACCAGTGATTTGTCAGGGAGGGACACCGGGGAGCTGTTTTTT.

This clonotype was counted at least ten times. The chain carries TRBV2 and TRBJ2-2; TRBD2 matches at 8 bases. The CDR3 spans 15 residues. V lost 7 bases to trimming and J lost 6 bases; unmatched junction nucleotides: 10. From germline, CDR1 is SNHLY and CDR2 FYNNEI. CDR3 loop: CASKGGRLRPGELFF. For the CDR3, the DNA is TGTGCCAGCAAGGGCGGGAGGTTGCGCCCCGGGGAGCTGTTTTTT.

This clonotype appeared a few times. The chain is built from TRBV10-3 and TRBJ2-7; perhaps TRBD1 as D (6 bases). CDR1 and CDR2 from the germline V gene are ENHRY and SYGVKD. V was shortened by 6 bases and J by 6 bases, with 15 bases between the two germline ends. The CDR3 extends over 13 amino acids. The CDR3 sequence is CAISETGSGEQYF. Written as DNA, the CDR3 is TGTGCCATCAGCGAAACAGGGTCGGGCGAGCAGTACTTC.

The chain recombines TRBV10-1 with TRBJ2-7; 7 bases agree with TRBD1. J gave up 2 bases and V 2 bases, and 3 bases lay outside the gene matches. Germline V CDR1 and CDR2: WNHNN, SYGVQD (reference sequence). This CDR3 spans 14 amino acids. CDR3 coding DNA: TGCGCCAGCAGTGAGAGGGACAGTCCCTACGAGCAGTACTTC. Its translation: CASSERDSPYEQYF.

This clonotype occurred many times. The chain uses TRBV20-1 and TRBJ2-7, with 9 bases lining up with TRBD1. CDR3 length: 14 amino acids. CDR1 and CDR2 from the germline V gene are DFQATT and SNEGSKA (reference sequence). The J segment lost 7 bases and the V segment lost 2 bases, leaving 9 bases of the junction unmatched. For the CDR3, the DNA is TGCAGTGCTAGAAAGGACAGGGGTACTAGGGAGCAGTACTTC. Protein product: CSARKDRGTREQYF.

This clonotype was observed many times. The CDR3, as DNA: TGTGCCTGGAGTTTGACGGAGGACCTCTATGGCTACACCTTC. Translating it yields CAWSLTEDLYGYTF. V usage is TRBV30 and J usage is TRBJ1-2; the D is unclear. Germline values: CDR1 GTSNPN, CDR2 SVGIG (reference sequence). This CDR3 is built from 14 residues. Trimming cost V 2 bases and J 4 bases, with 14 bases left between them.

This clonotype was seen at least ten times. This chain joins TRBV12-3 or TRBV12-4 and TRBJ2-1; TRBD2 aligns across 11 bases. V was clipped by 3 bases and J by 7 bases; unmatched bases: 2. This CDR3 has 14 amino acids. The CDR3 here is CASSFSGGGNEQFF. In nucleotides, the CDR3 is TGTGCCAGCAGTTTTAGCGGGGGGGGGAATGAGCAGTTCTTC.

This clonotype was detected many times. The chain links TRBV7-2 to TRBJ2-7; unclear D gene. With 0 bases removed from V and 4 bases from J, the gap between germline ends came to 7 bases. This CDR3 is 13 amino acids long. CDR1 is SGHTA, CDR2 FQGNSA, per germline. The CDR3 spells CASSLASRYEQYF. The CDR3 nucleotides are TGTGCCAGCAGCTTAGCGAGCCGGTACGAGCAGTACTTC.

The rearrangement joins TRBV30 to TRBJ2-2; 8 nucleotides match TRBD1. This CDR3 spans 16 amino acids. V lost 1 base and J lost 7; bases outside the gene matches: 11. CDR1 and CDR2 (germline): GTSNPN, SVGIG (reference sequence). As DNA, the CDR3 is TGTGCCTGGAGTGGTTCTCTAGGGACAGGCATCGGGGAGCTGTTTTTT. Encoded protein: CAWSGSLGTGIGELFF.

This clonotype was seen a few times. A read error may be the cause here, since a much bigger clone is one base away. The chain is built from TRBV28 and TRBJ2-7; the D call may be TRBD1 or TRBD2 (5 bases each). Trimming took 2 bases from V and 1 from J, leaving 15 bases between them. The CDR3 covers 16 residues. Germline lookup yields CDR1 MDHEN and CDR2 SYDVKM. The CDR3 nucleotides read TGTGCCAGCAGTTTAAGTCGGGGCAGGGCTTCCTACGAGCAGTACTTC. Its translation: CASSLSRGRASYEQYF.

This clonotype has a handful of counts. The chain uses TRBV7-2 and TRBJ2-2; maybe TRBD2 (5 bases). Germline CDR1 is SGHTA and CDR2 is FQGNSA. CDR3 size: 15 residues. Deletions cut 6 bases from V and 7 bases from J, with 18 bases between. This CDR3 is CASSLRAPNGGELFF. The CDR3 DNA sequence: TGTGCCAGCAGTTTGAGGGCCCCGAACGGCGGGGAGCTGTTTTTT.

This clonotype was detected ten times or more. The V and J genes are TRBV4-2 and TRBJ2-6, with D possibly being TRBD1 or TRBD2 (6 bases each). The CDR3 consists of 16 residues. CDR1 is LGHNA, CDR2 YNFKEQ, per germline. Trimming pared 1 base from V and 4 bases from J, leaving 11 bases between. The CDR3, as DNA: TGTGCCAGCAGCCAAGCGGGGGCATGGGGGGCCAACGTCCTGACTTTC. As protein: CASSQAGAWGANVLTF.

This clonotype occurred a few times. V and J are TRBV12-3 or TRBV12-4 and TRBJ1-2, with D possibly TRBD1 on 5 matching bases. Trimming left V 6 bases short and J 5 bases short, with 13 bases between. The CDR3 sequence is 13 residues long. The CDR3 here is CASSRQLPYGYTF. The CDR3 nucleotides read TGTGCCAGCAGCCGACAGCTACCATATGGCTACACCTTC.

This clonotype came up a few times. This chain joins TRBV4-3 and TRBJ2-2; a possible D gene is TRBD1 (5 bases). Germline V gene lookup returns CDR1 LGHNA and CDR2 YSLEER. The length of the CDR3 is 17 residues. Trimming took off 0 bases at V and 4 bases at J, with 15 bases between the two ends. In nucleotides, the CDR3 is TGCGCCAGCAGCCAAGATCCCTACAGGATTACCACCGGGGAGCTGTTTTTT. Amino acids: CASSQDPYRITTGELFF.

The chain employs TRBV27 and TRBJ2-1; the match to TRBD2 covers 7 bases. Germline trimming cut 5 bases from V and 6 bases from J; bases unmatched to any gene: 4. Per the germline V gene, CDR1 is MNHEY and CDR2 is SMNVEV (reference sequence). This CDR3 contains 13 residues. The CDR3 spells CASSTASGNEQFF. CDR3 sequence (DNA): TGTGCCAGCAGTACTGCTAGCGGCAATGAGCAGTTCTTC.

This chain links TRBV18 with TRBJ2-7; 9 positions match TRBD1. Germline V gene data show CDR1 as KGHSH and CDR2 as LQKENI. The V and J ends lost 4 bases and 6 bases, in that order; junction bases with no gene match: 4. The CDR3 is 13 residues long. The CDR3 here is CASSQDRGIEQYF. Here the CDR3 DNA reads TGTGCCAGCTCACAGGACAGGGGAATCGAGCAGTACTTC.

This clonotype was seen a handful of times. This chain joins TRBV30 and TRBJ2-5, with D perhaps matching TRBD1 (6 bases). This CDR3 region has 15 residues. V was trimmed by 0 bases and J by 0 bases, leaving 11 bases between them. Germline V gene data show CDR1 as GTSNPN and CDR2 as SVGIG (reference sequence). Here the CDR3 DNA reads TGTGCCTGGAGTGTAGGACAGAAAAACCAAGAGACCCAGTACTTC. Amino acids: CAWSVGQKNQETQYF.

This clonotype was counted many times. The chain carries TRBV3-1 and TRBJ2-7; TRBD1 aligns across 9 bases. The germline CDR1 and CDR2 sequences are LGHDT and YNNKEL (reference sequence). CDR3 length: 16 residues. V dropped 4 bases and J dropped 5; count of bases not matched to a gene: 12. The CDR3 region has the DNA TGTGCCAGCAGCCTACCTCCGGGACAGGGCCCCCACGAGCAGTACTTC. It encodes CASSLPPGQGPHEQYF.

Notes on this clonotype: A far larger clone is off by one base, so a read error is likely. The rearrangement links TRBV7-8 to TRBJ2-1; D might be TRBD1 or TRBD2, each matching 5 bases. Germline CDR1 is SGHVS and CDR2 is FQNEAQ. The CDR3 totals 13 residues. CDR3 DNA sequence: TGTGCCGGCAGCTTAGAGGGGTCCGATGAGCAGTTCTTC. It yields the protein CAGSLEGSDEQFF.